The 3 T cell receptor beta chains given below trace back to one sample, sequenced in a study of quantifying T cell responses using KT2 cells. Whole-study context: RNA was reverse transcribed with TCR alpha and beta constant-region primers.

Each cDNA got a UMI-containing oligo ligated at its 3' end. The first PCR ran 4 to 5 cycles with an equimolar RC1.1 and RC1.2 beta primer mix. TCRdb re-called the UMI-ligation and nested PCR reads through MiXCR, storing one row per CDR3 protein. This sample has 52,000 or so distinct CDR3 sequences, with about 12% found just once. The sample comprised PBMCs spiked with cells of the T cell clone KT2. The source is a human donor.

This clonotype turned up a few times. This chain uses TRBV6-4 with TRBJ2-2, with TRBD2 matching over 9 bases. The CDR3 length is 16 residues. V shed 4 bases and J 4 bases; nucleotides not matched to a gene: 7. Germline V gene sequence: CDR1 MRHNA, CDR2 SNTAGT. The CDR3 bases are TGTGCCAGCAGTGCCATTAGCGGGAGCGGCACCGGGGAGCTGTTTTTT. Translation: CASSAISGSGTGELFF.

The genes are TRBV4-3 and TRBJ2-3; the D is unclear. The ends were cut back, 0 bases at V and 3 bases at J, with 7 bases in the middle. This CDR3 has 14 amino acids. Germline V CDR1 and CDR2: LGHNA, YSLEER. The CDR3 spells CASSQDFWTDTQYF. Here the CDR3 DNA reads TGCGCCAGCAGCCAAGATTTCTGGACAGATACGCAGTATTTT.

This clonotype came up a few times. The chain links TRBV7-2 to TRBJ1-5; TRBD1 is a possible D gene (5 bases). V was shortened by 3 bases and J by 0 bases, with 9 bases between the two germline ends. The CDR3 has 15 amino acids. Germline V lookup: CDR1 SGHTA, CDR2 FQGNSA. CDR3 coding DNA: TGTGCCAGCAGCTTGGGGCCCAATAGCAATCAGCCCCAGCATTTT. Its translation: CASSLGPNSNQPQHF. The variable domain in full, with the rest retrieved from reference TRBV7-2 and TRBJ1-5, is GAGVSQSPSNKVTEKGKDVELRCDPISGHTALYWYRQSLGQGLEFLIYFQGNSAPDKSGLPSDRFSAERTGGSVSTLTIQRTQQEDSAVYLCASSLGPNSNQPQHFGDGTRLSIL.